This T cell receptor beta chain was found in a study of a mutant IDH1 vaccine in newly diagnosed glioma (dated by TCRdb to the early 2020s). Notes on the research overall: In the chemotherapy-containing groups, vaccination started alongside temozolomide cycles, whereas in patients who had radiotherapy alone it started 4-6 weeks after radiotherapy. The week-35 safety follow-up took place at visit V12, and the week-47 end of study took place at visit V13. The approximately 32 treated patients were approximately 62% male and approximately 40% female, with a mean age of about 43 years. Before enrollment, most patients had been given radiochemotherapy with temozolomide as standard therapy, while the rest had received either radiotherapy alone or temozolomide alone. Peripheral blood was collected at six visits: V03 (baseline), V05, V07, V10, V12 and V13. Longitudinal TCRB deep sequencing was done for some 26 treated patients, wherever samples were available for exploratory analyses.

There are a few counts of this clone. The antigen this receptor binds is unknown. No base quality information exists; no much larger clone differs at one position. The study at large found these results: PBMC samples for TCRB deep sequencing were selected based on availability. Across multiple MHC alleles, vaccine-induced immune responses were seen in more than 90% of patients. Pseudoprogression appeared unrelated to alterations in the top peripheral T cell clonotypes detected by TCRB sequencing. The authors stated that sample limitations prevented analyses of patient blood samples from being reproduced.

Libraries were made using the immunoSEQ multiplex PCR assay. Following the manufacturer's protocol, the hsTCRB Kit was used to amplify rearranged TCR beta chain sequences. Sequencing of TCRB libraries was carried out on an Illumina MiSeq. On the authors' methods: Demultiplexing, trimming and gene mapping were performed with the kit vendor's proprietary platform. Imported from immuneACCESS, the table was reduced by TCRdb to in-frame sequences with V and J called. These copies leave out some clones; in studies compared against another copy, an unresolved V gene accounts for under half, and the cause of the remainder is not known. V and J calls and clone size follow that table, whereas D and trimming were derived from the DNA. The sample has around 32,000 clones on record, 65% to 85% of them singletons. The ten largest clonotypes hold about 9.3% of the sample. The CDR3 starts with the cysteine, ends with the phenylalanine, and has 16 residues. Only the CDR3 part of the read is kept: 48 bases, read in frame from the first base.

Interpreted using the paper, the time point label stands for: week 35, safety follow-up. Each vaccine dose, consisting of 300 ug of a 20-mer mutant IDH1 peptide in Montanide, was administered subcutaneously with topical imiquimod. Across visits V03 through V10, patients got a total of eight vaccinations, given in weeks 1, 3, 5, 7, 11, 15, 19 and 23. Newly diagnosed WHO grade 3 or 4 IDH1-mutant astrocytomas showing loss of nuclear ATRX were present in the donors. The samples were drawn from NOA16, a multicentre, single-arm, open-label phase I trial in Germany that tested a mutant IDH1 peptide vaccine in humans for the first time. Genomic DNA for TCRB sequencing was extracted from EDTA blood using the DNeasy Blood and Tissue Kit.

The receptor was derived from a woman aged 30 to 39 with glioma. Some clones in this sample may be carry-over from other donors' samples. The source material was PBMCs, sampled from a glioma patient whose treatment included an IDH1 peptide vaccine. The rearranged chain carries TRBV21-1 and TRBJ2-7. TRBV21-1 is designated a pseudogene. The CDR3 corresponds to CASSVLGTENPYEQYF. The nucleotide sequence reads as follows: TGTGCCAGCAGCGTGTTGGGGACGGAAAACCCCTACGAGCAGTACTTC.